Listed below are T cell receptor beta chains from one sample, sequenced in a study of blood T cell repertoires in COVID-19. Clones were sequenced by immunoSEQ multiplex PCR, and TCRdb holds only the in-frame ones, with some missing. The table records 220,000 or so clones, around 83% of them present only once. The material sequenced was PBMCs or T cells enriched from blood (not recorded which). All receptors derive from a woman aged 40 to 50 who had recovered from COVID-19. Each CDR3 is given with its conserved first and last residue. The D gene is left open where the match is weak. The size entry is marked missing in some rows and otherwise reads once, few, many or a size class.

v_call	clone_size	d_call	j_call	cdr3_aa	cdr3_nt
TRBV3-1/TRBV3-2	-	TRBD2	TRBJ2-2	CASRPTSPGELFF	TGTGCCAGCAGACCGACTAGCCCCGGGGAGCTGTTTTTT
TRBV4-1	-	-	TRBJ1-1	CASRHKGYRDNTEAFF	TGCGCCAGCAGACACAAAGGCTACAGAGACAACACTGAAGCTTTCTTT
TRBV16	-	TRBD1	TRBJ1-4	CASSSHRGVYEKLFF	TGTGCCAGCAGCTCGCACAGGGGAGTGTATGAAAAACTGTTTTTT
TRBV14	-	TRBD1	TRBJ1-1	CASSHIGDRGTFF	TGTGCCAGCAGCCATATTGGGGACAGGGGGACTTTCTTT
TRBV4-1	-	-	TRBJ1-3	CASSQALRPGGGNTIYF	TGCGCCAGCAGCCAAGCGCTAAGGCCAGGCGGGGGAAACACCATATATTTT
TRBV28	-	-	TRBJ1-1	CASSLRGTMNTEAFF	TGTGCCAGCAGTTTACGGGGGACCATGAACACTGAAGCTTTCTTT
TRBV7-2	-	TRBD2	TRBJ2-7	CASSLEAGAYQQYF	TGTGCCAGCAGCTTAGAGGCGGGAGCGTATCAGCAGTACTTC
TRBV7-2	-	TRBD1	TRBJ2-1	CASRTGGPSYNEQFF	TGTGCCAGCAGAACAGGGGGGCCTTCCTACAATGAGCAGTTCTTC
TRBV24-1	-	TRBD1	TRBJ1-1	CATSDSSGTANTEAFF	TGTGCCACCAGTGATTCATCCGGGACAGCGAACACTGAAGCTTTCTTT
TRBV7-8	-	-	TRBJ2-3	CASSSGRHITQYF	TGTGCCAGCAGCTCCGGGAGACACATTACGCAGTATTTT
TRBV19	-	TRBD2	TRBJ2-7	CASSNRGSYEQYF	TGTGCCAGTAGTAACCGCGGGAGCTACGAGCAGTACTTC
TRBV18	-	-	TRBJ1-2	CASSPPVHRAHYGYTF	TGTGCCAGCTCACCACCGGTGCACAGGGCTCACTATGGCTACACCTTC
TRBV5-1	many	-	TRBJ2-2	CASSLVQNTGELFF	TGCGCCAGCAGCTTGGTCCAGAACACCGGGGAGCTGTTTTTT
TRBV29-1	-	-	TRBJ2-7	CSVEDNGYEQYF	TGCAGCGTTGAAGACAACGGCTACGAGCAGTACTTC
TRBV5-1	few	TRBD1	TRBJ1-1	CASSPQGAGAFF	TGCGCCAGCAGTCCCCAGGGGGCCGGAGCTTTCTTT
TRBV5-5	-	-	TRBJ2-7	CASSLGVTRIDEQYF	TGTGCCAGCAGCTTGGGGGTGACTAGAATAGACGAGCAGTACTTC
TRBV3-1/TRBV3-2	-	-	TRBJ1-3	CASSQGSGSGNTIYF	TGTGCCAGCAGCCAAGGTTCGGGCTCTGGAAACACCATATATTTT
TRBV5-1	many	-	TRBJ2-3	CASSLDAGGHRTDTQYF	TGCGCCAGCAGCTTGGATGCAGGGGGGCATCGCACAGATACGCAGTATTTT
TRBV2	-	TRBD1	TRBJ2-5	CASSGQGGETQYF	TGTGCCAGCAGTGGACAGGGCGGGGAGACCCAGTACTTC
TRBV7-8	-	TRBD2	TRBJ2-1	CASSQTSGRYNEQFF	TGTGCCAGCAGCCAAACTAGCGGGAGGTACAATGAGCAGTTCTTC
TRBV25-1	-	-	TRBJ2-1	CASSERGFNEQFF	TGTGCCAGCTCCGAAAGAGGGTTCAATGAGCAGTTCTTC
TRBV19	-	TRBD1	TRBJ2-1	CASSWDRGTLYNEQFF	TGTGCCAGTAGTTGGGACAGGGGAACTCTATACAATGAGCAGTTCTTC
TRBV6-6	-	-	TRBJ1-4	CASSSVQSREKLFF	TGTGCCAGCAGTTCCGTGCAGTCGAGGGAAAAACTGTTTTTT
TRBV15	-	-	TRBJ1-5	CATSRGGGNQPQHF	TGTGCCACCAGCAGAGGGGGCGGCAATCAGCCCCAGCATTTT
TRBV27	-	-	TRBJ2-3	CASSGAGTDTQYF	TGTGCCAGCAGCGGTGCGGGAACAGATACGCAGTATTTT
TRBV2	-	-	TRBJ1-2	CATRGTDNYGYTF	TGTGCCACTCGCGGGACGGATAACTATGGCTACACCTTC
TRBV24-1	few	-	TRBJ2-2	CATSDLGENTGELFF	TGTGCCACCAGTGATTTGGGAGAGAACACCGGGGAGCTGTTTTTT
TRBV28	-	-	TRBJ2-1	CASSFPAPDRGYYNEQFF	TGTGCCAGCAGTTTCCCCGCCCCTGATAGGGGCTACTACAATGAGCAGTTCTTC
TRBV4-1	-	TRBD2	TRBJ2-7	CASSQASGNRLTYEQYF	TGCGCCAGCAGCCAAGCTAGCGGGAACCGCCTGACCTACGAGCAGTACTTC
TRBV19	-	TRBD1	TRBJ1-2	CASSQGGYGYTF	TGTGCCAGTAGTCAGGGGGGCTATGGCTACACCTTC
TRBV6-5	-	TRBD1	TRBJ1-5	CASSYGQGGQPQHF	TGTGCCAGCAGTTATGGACAGGGAGGTCAGCCCCAGCATTTT
TRBV4-1	-	TRBD2	TRBJ2-2	CASSQDRWLAGAGGELFF	TGCGCCAGCAGCCAAGATCGGTGGCTAGCGGGAGCGGGCGGGGAGCTGTTTTTT
TRBV30	-	TRBD2	TRBJ2-2	CAWLRLAGTGELFF	TGTGCCTGGCTCCGACTAGCGGGCACCGGGGAGCTGTTTTTT
TRBV7-2	-	TRBD2	TRBJ2-7	CASSSGLADYEQYF	TGTGCCAGCAGCTCGGGACTAGCGGACTACGAGCAGTACTTC
TRBV7-9	-	-	TRBJ1-1	CASTGPLNTEAFF	TGTGCCAGCACTGGGCCTTTGAACACTGAAGCTTTCTTT
TRBV24-1	-	TRBD2	TRBJ2-1	CATSDLPSGSFNEQFF	TGTGCCACCAGTGATTTGCCTAGCGGGAGTTTCAATGAGCAGTTCTTC
TRBV19	-	-	TRBJ1-2	CASSIGSVYGYTF	TGTGCCAGTAGTATCGGCAGCGTCTATGGCTACACCTTC
TRBV7-9	-	-	TRBJ1-1	CASSPQGPSTEAFF	TGTGCCAGCAGCCCTCAGGGGCCCAGCACTGAAGCTTTCTTT
TRBV24-1	-	-	TRBJ2-3	CATSDARLRWAQYF	TGTGCCACCAGTGATGCGAGACTGCGCTGGGCGCAGTATTTT
TRBV20-1	-	-	TRBJ1-2	CSASDGLSVGYTF	TGCAGTGCTAGTGACGGACTCTCGGTCGGCTACACCTTC
TRBV12-5	once	TRBD1	TRBJ1-5	CASGLGQGRDQPQHF	TGTGCTAGTGGTTTGGGACAGGGAAGGGATCAGCCCCAGCATTTT
TRBV24-1	many	TRBD2	TRBJ2-3	CATSDFETSGSTDTQYF	TGTGCCACCAGTGATTTCGAGACTAGCGGTAGCACAGATACGCAGTATTTT
TRBV18	once	-	TRBJ2-6	CASSTQGTGANVLTF	TGTGCCAGCTCAACTCAGGGGACTGGGGCCAACGTCCTGACTTTC
TRBV27	once	TRBD1	TRBJ1-1	CASRPGQGMGYTEAFF	TGTGCCAGCAGACCGGGACAGGGGATGGGGTACACTGAAGCTTTCTTT
TRBV19	-	-	TRBJ1-2	CASSPGGYGYTF	TGTGCCAGTAGTCCCGGGGGCTATGGCTACACCTTC
TRBV5-1	-	TRBD2	TRBJ2-3	CASSSGLAVSTDTQYF	TGCGCCAGCAGCAGCGGACTAGCGGTTAGCACAGATACGCAGTATTTT
TRBV5-5	-	-	TRBJ1-5	CASSLGSSQGNQPQHF	TGTGCCAGCAGCTTGGGTAGCAGTCAGGGGAATCAGCCCCAGCATTTT
TRBV2	-	-	TRBJ2-2	CASSATPRPGTGELFF	TGTGCCAGCAGTGCGACCCCCCGGCCGGGCACCGGGGAGCTGTTTTTT
TRBV5-6	-	-	TRBJ1-1	CASRGRAGGGYTEAFF	TGTGCCAGCAGAGGACGGGCAGGAGGTGGCTACACTGAAGCTTTCTTT
TRBV29-1	-	-	TRBJ2-2	CSVELAGPYTGELFF	TGCAGCGTTGAATTGGCAGGCCCTTACACCGGGGAGCTGTTTTTT
TRBV9	-	-	TRBJ2-3	CASSLPASGTDTQYF	TGTGCCAGCAGCCTCCCGGCTAGCGGCACAGATACGCAGTATTTT
TRBV5-1	-	TRBD2	TRBJ2-3	CASSHGLAESTDTQYF	TGCGCCAGCAGCCACGGACTAGCGGAAAGCACAGATACGCAGTATTTT
TRBV18	-	-	TRBJ1-1	CASSPTNGATEAFF	TGTGCCAGCTCACCCACTAACGGCGCGACTGAAGCTTTCTTT